This TCR beta chain came from a study of shared clonotypes between healthy human individuals (dated by TCRdb to the early 2020s). Concerning the study at large: A couple of women and a few men aged 18 to 49 years were included in the cohort. To estimate repertoire size and how much clonotypes are shared between individuals, the study performed deep sequencing of blood TCR repertoires from about five healthy adults. For each donor, CD4 naive and CD4 memory were each given three plates, CD8 naive was given two plates, and CD8 memory was given one plate. Each donor's leukapheresis produced roughly between about 0.8 and 10 billion PBMCs. To increase sequencing depth and limit assay-specific biases, TCR repertoire library preparation and sequencing were carried out by different laboratories using diverse techniques.

The donors were healthy, HIV-negative adults who had no recently reported acute infections or vaccinations. Only Caucasian adults living in Nashville, Tennessee, USA were represented among the donors. CD4+ T cells were enriched through magnetic negative selection, after which naive cells were positively selected on CD45RA and the remaining negative fraction served as the memory subset. After blood collection by leukapheresis, PBMCs were isolated using Ficoll-Histopaque density gradient centrifugation and then cryopreserved in the vapor phase of liquid nitrogen. Analytical flow cytometry was used to check the purity and quantity of every magnetically sorted T cell population. Genomic DNA was isolated from each sorted fraction and quantified by UV absorbance on a Nanodrop 2000c. Its CDR3 holds 15 amino acids, cysteine through phenylalanine. The retained sequence is limited to the CDR3, 45 bases, with the frame set at the first base. Based on the germline V gene, the CDR1 and CDR2 sequences are KGHSH and LQKENI. The trim is 3 bases for V and 4 bases for J, with a gap of 15 bases between the germline ends.

Of note for this clone: No antigen is known for it. No much larger clone exists at a distance of one base, and base qualities are not known.

On the study overall, not on this receptor specifically: Estimated clonotype richness was generally larger for naive than for memory subsets. Rarefaction of sorted-subset datasets indicated incomplete sequencing despite the large sequencing depth. The small number of donors limited the genetic and exposure-history diversity represented. Sampling was limited to blood, and TCR repertoires in tissue likely differ from TCR repertoires in blood. Sharing across a handful of donors was observed for around 5% of naive CD4, 3% to 3.5% of naive CD8, 2.3% of memory CD4, and about 0.38% of memory CD8 clonotypes. Clonotypes shared by all four sorted-subset donors showed higher generation probabilities than non-shared clonotypes. Pairwise subsampling led to the expectation that sequencing depth would affect the degree of clonotype sharing among donors.

Using the deep immunoSEQ assay, TCR CDR3 regions were amplified from genomic DNA by multiplex PCR. For each cell subset, the extracted genomic DNA was distributed evenly across all wells of several immunoSEQ 96-well plates, and each plate served as one replicate. For sorted subsets, each replicate PCR was loaded with about 0.2 ug genomic DNA, equivalent to 30,000 or so T cell genomes. The purified libraries were quantified using a Qubit 3.0 fluorometer, sized with a Bioanalyzer 2100, and then quantified again using the KAPA Library Quantification kit. Every immunoSEQ 96-well plate was sequenced on a dedicated single-read 150-cycle Illumina NextSeq 550 flow cell. From the authors' description of their analysis: Because the immunoSEQ output included only junctional sequences and no quality scores, the filtering could not be the same as the filtering used for full-length reads. Sequences were annotated with PyIR, a Python wrapper for IgBLAST v1.9, using IMGT germline references to assign V/J genes and CDR3. Reads with weak V/J assignments (E-value above 1e-6), missing CDR3, stop codons, out-of-frame junctions, or ambiguous translated residues were removed. V3J clonotypes were defined as sequences sharing an identical inferred V gene, J gene, and CDR3 amino acid sequence. To compute the percentage overlap between repertoires, the number of shared unique clonotypes was divided by the size of the smaller repertoire. Three approaches were used to assess repertoire richness: RTK rarefaction, the Chao1 estimator, and Recon v2.1 estimates of unobserved clonotypes. For all TCRbeta clonotypes obtained by the gDNA method from a handful of donors, generation probabilities were computed with OLGA. Drawn from immuneACCESS, this table holds only the in-frame rearrangements with V and J called that TCRdb kept. Clones are partly lost; checked studies trace under half to an unresolved V gene and leave the rest unexplained. The V and J calls and the clone size are those of that table, but D and trimming were determined from the DNA. The sample profile shows over 850,000 clones; around 78% of them were found once. The ten largest clones add up to around 0.47% of the sample.

Sequencing used memory CD4+ T cells from PBMCs. This specimen's cell subset or site label, interpreted: CD45RA-negative fraction. This receptor was obtained from a man between 18 and 29 years old in good health. Some clones in this sample may be carry-over from other donors' samples. The chain joins TRBV18 to TRBJ2-5; the D call is tentative, TRBD1 or TRBD2, as each matches 6 bases. CDR3 protein: CASSPRGLLAETQYF. The DNA sequence is as follows: TGTGCCAGCTCACCCCGGGGGCTCTTGGCAGAGACCCAGTACTTC.